Listed below are T cell receptor beta chains from one sample, sequenced in a study of T cell responses to AZD1222 COVID-19 vaccine. TCRdb's table, derived via immunoSEQ multiplex PCR, lists solely in-frame clones and lacks some. The sample lists some 150,000 clones, 90% to 95% seen once, with about 3.7% in the top ten. The sequenced sample was peripheral blood, obtained on day 0 of AZD1222 vaccination. These receptors were taken from an adult in good health. Both conserved end residues are part of each CDR3. Each record gives: CDR3 length, V gene, CDR3 protein.

>15|TRBV11-2
CASSLSGGTGTEAFF
>14|TRBV6-5
CASRTGYGNNEQFF
>14|TRBV2
CASSEARGHEKLFF
>11|TRBV28
CASRSNSPLHF
>11|TRBV28
CASSLGQPQHF
>15|TRBV5-6
CASSSQGGLSYEQYF
>13|TRBV2
CASTTRPRTEAFF
>15|TRBV19
CASSRLAGEAYEQYF
>15|TRBV2
CASSEATGEFGGYTF
>18|TRBV19
CASHHKRTGGGPNEKLFF
>11|TRBV5-1
CASKENTEAFF
>15|TRBV18
CASSPQGGRNTEAFF
>13|TRBV4-2
CASSQERAYGYTF
>15|TRBV5-8
CASSSPGGKGEKLFF
>18|TRBV3-1/TRBV3-2
CASSQAYPASANTGELFF
>14|TRBV6-5
CASTLRAGGQGYTF
>16|TRBV10-3
CAISPLAGGPSNEQFF
>15|TRBV27
CASRITSETFYEQYF
>14|TRBV19
CASSRVGKADTQYF
>18|TRBV14
CASSQRPGPWGLMTEAFF
>13|TRBV21-1
CASSNEGGDEQFF
>15|TRBV21-1
CASSKVRGGRNEQFF
>19|TRBV5-1
CASSSGGLAGRGGYNEQFF
>14|TRBV4-3
CASSQVKWGGELFF
>11|TRBV20-1
CSASPGIGYTF
>14|TRBV3-1/TRBV3-2
CASSQGAGANVLTF
>16|TRBV27
CASSLKGGTTPYEQYF
>15|TRBV4-1
CASSHPRRVQDGYTF
>11|TRBV28
CASSDYNEQFF
>15|TRBV5-4
CASSLGGVGGETQYF
>15|TRBV6-4
CASREGTSGTELQFF
>15|TRBV5-4
CASSLSGVLRVEQFF
>13|TRBV11-2
CASSLGRGTEAFF
>12|TRBV6-6
CASSYGSSEQYF
>14|TRBV6-4
CASSGEREGGELFF
>14|TRBV7-2
CASSLGTGPYEQYF
>11|TRBV12-3/TRBV12-4
CASSFAYEQYF
>15|TRBV9
CASSTSGRAGGELFF
>13|TRBV12-3/TRBV12-4
CASTSRGFTEAFF